A selection of T cell receptor beta chains follows, all from one sample in a study of OX40 agonist ivuxolimab in advanced cancers. The repertoire was sequenced with immunoSEQ multiplex PCR; TCRdb's copy has only in-frame clones and lacks some. The sample has 76,000 or so clones; roughly 93% are singletons. This specimen consisted of CD4+ or CD8+ T cells sorted from blood, obtained in a trial of the OX40 agonist ivuxolimab. The receptors stem from an adult with an advanced solid tumor such as melanoma, head and neck, liver or kidney cancer. Both conserved end residues are part of each CDR3. A D gene is named only where the DNA matches it firmly. The size of a clone is reported for some rows only, either as once, few or many, or as a class for expanded clones.

TRBJ2-7 | few | - | TRBV27 | CASGLSVHEQYF | TGTGCCAGCGGGCTTAGCGTGCACGAGCAGTACTTC
TRBJ1-1 | - | TRBD1 | TRBV11-2 | CASRQTGGGTEAFF | TGTGCCAGCAGACAAACAGGGGGAGGGACTGAAGCTTTCTTT
TRBJ2-1 | - | - | TRBV14 | CASSPFRGSYNEQFF | TGTGCCAGCAGCCCGTTTAGGGGATCCTACAATGAGCAGTTCTTC
TRBJ2-3 | - | - | TRBV21-1 | CASSKGLAGGEDTQYF | TGTGCCAGCAGCAAGGGACTAGCGGGAGGAGAGGATACGCAGTATTTT
TRBJ2-7 | - | TRBD2 | TRBV29-1 | CSAAGGYEQYF | TGCAGCGCAGCGGGAGGCTACGAGCAGTACTTC
TRBJ2-1 | - | - | TRBV5-4 | CASSLSRSEQFF | TGTGCCAGCAGCTTGAGCCGGAGTGAGCAGTTCTTC
TRBJ1-4 | - | TRBD1 | TRBV4-3 | CASSRRTGFDEKLFF | TGCGCCAGCAGCCGACGGACAGGGTTCGATGAAAAACTGTTTTTT
TRBJ1-2 | - | - | TRBV2 | CASSESSLGTLYGYTF | TGTGCCAGCAGTGAAAGTAGTTTGGGTACTCTCTATGGCTACACCTTC
TRBJ1-2 | - | - | TRBV2 | CASNFVSREVKGYTF | TGTGCCAGCAATTTCGTCTCGAGGGAGGTCAAGGGCTACACCTTC
TRBJ2-1 | - | - | TRBV6-5 | CASSFSTGEGEQFF | TGTGCCAGCAGTTTTTCAACTGGAGAGGGTGAGCAGTTCTTC
TRBJ2-3 | - | TRBD2 | TRBV13 | CASSPPSGRAYNTQYF | TGTGCCAGCAGCCCCCCCAGCGGGAGGGCCTATAATACGCAGTATTTT
TRBJ1-1 | - | - | TRBV19 | CASSTRSWAEAFF | TGTGCCAGTAGTACCCGTTCTTGGGCTGAAGCTTTCTTT
TRBJ2-7 | - | - | TRBV13 | CASSTAGGGYEQYF | TGTGCCAGCAGCACAGCAGGGGGAGGATACGAGCAGTACTTC
TRBJ1-2 | - | TRBD1 | TRBV5-4 | CASSLGQGAGYTF | TGTGCCAGCAGCTTGGGACAGGGGGCCGGCTACACCTTC
TRBJ1-3 | once | - | TRBV28 | CASSPLFGLNEVVKDTIYF | TGTGCCAGCAGTCCTCTTTTTGGCCTTAATGAGGTTGTGAAGGACACCATATATTTT
TRBJ2-7 | - | - | TRBV19 | CASSGTGFSYEQYF | TGTGCCAGTAGTGGAACAGGGTTCTCCTACGAGCAGTACTTC
TRBJ2-7 | - | - | TRBV4-3 | CASSQDGTTYEQYF | TGCGCCAGCAGCCAAGACGGAACTACCTACGAGCAGTACTTC
TRBJ1-4 | once | TRBD1 | TRBV9 | CASSVAAGGNEKLFF | TGTGCCAGCAGCGTAGCCGCAGGGGGTAATGAAAAACTGTTTTTT
TRBJ2-7 | - | - | TRBV5-4 | CASSFGRFYEQYF | TGTGCCAGCAGCTTCGGACGATTTTACGAGCAGTACTTC
TRBJ1-5 | - | - | TRBV6-1 | CASSGPASNQPQHF | TGTGCCAGCAGTGGCCCTGCAAGCAATCAGCCCCAGCATTTT
TRBJ2-3 | - | TRBD1 | TRBV4-3 | CASSQEYRGTDTQYF | TGCGCCAGCAGCCAAGAGTACAGGGGAACAGATACGCAGTATTTT
TRBJ1-3 | - | - | TRBV2 | CASSPPDSPYTIYF | TGTGCCAGCAGTCCACCGGACAGTCCATACACCATATATTTT
TRBJ2-5 | - | TRBD2 | TRBV5-6 | CASSPASGGVIETQYF | TGTGCCAGCAGCCCGGCTAGCGGGGGGGTTATAGAGACCCAGTACTTC
TRBJ1-2 | - | - | TRBV6-6 | CASSAGTDGYTF | TGTGCCAGCAGTGCCGGGACTGATGGCTACACCTTC
TRBJ1-5 | once | - | TRBV5-6 | CASSFGGWGPQHF | TGTGCCAGCAGCTTTGGGGGATGGGGGCCCCAGCATTTT
TRBJ2-1 | - | - | TRBV4-2 | CASSQAGVMREEGFNEQFF | TGTGCCAGCAGCCAAGCAGGGGTTATGAGGGAGGAAGGGTTTAATGAGCAGTTCTTC
TRBJ2-1 | - | TRBD2 | TRBV27 | CASTSGGPNNEQFF | TGTGCCAGCACCAGCGGGGGGCCAAACAATGAGCAGTTCTTC
TRBJ2-2 | - | TRBD2 | TRBV9 | CASSVEVGASGASNTGELFF | TGTGCCAGCAGCGTAGAGGTTGGGGCTAGCGGAGCCTCGAACACCGGGGAGCTGTTTTTT
TRBJ1-1 | few | - | TRBV4-1 | CASSQGAEAFF | TGCGCCAGCAGCCAAGGGGCTGAAGCTTTCTTT
TRBJ2-2 | - | TRBD1 | TRBV7-6 | CASSLTGAKGELFF | TGTGCCAGCAGCCTCACAGGGGCGAAGGGGGAGCTGTTTTTT
TRBJ2-5 | - | - | TRBV9 | CASSVEGSGAQETQYF | TGTGCCAGCAGCGTAGAGGGCTCCGGGGCACAAGAGACCCAGTACTTC
TRBJ2-7 | - | - | TRBV6-1 | CASRAQGLGDQYF | TGTGCCAGCAGGGCCCAGGGGCTTGGCGACCAGTACTTC
TRBJ1-1 | - | - | TRBV5-8 | CASSYANTEAFF | TGTGCCAGCAGCTACGCCAACACTGAAGCTTTCTTT
TRBJ2-5 | - | - | TRBV7-9 | CASSSTYIGETQYF | TGTGCCAGCAGCTCGACCTACATAGGGGAGACCCAGTACTTC
TRBJ1-1 | - | TRBD1 | TRBV15 | CATYGTFYDRANTEAFF | TGTGCCACGTACGGGACCTTTTATGACAGGGCGAACACTGAAGCTTTCTTT
TRBJ1-6 | - | - | TRBV21-1 | CASSKDSKVNSPLHF | TGTGCCAGCAGCAAAGACAGCAAAGTAAATTCACCCCTCCACTTT
TRBJ2-3 | - | - | TRBV30 | CAWSVSGAVGDTQYF | TGTGCCTGGAGTGTAAGTGGGGCGGTCGGAGATACGCAGTATTTT
TRBJ1-4 | - | - | TRBV2 | CASTYRPGNEKLFF | TGTGCCAGCACCTACAGGCCTGGGAATGAAAAACTGTTTTTT
TRBJ1-6 | - | - | TRBV5-1 | CASGRFTGNYNSPLHF | TGCGCCAGCGGACGTTTTACGGGAAACTATAATTCACCCCTCCACTTT
TRBJ2-7 | - | - | TRBV5-6 | CASSSGRFEQYF | TGTGCCAGCAGCTCCGGTCGTTTCGAGCAGTACTTC
TRBJ2-7 | - | TRBD1 | TRBV10-1 | CASSAGQGDYEQYF | TGCGCCAGCAGTGCGGGACAGGGGGACTACGAGCAGTACTTC
TRBJ2-3 | - | TRBD2 | TRBV6-1 | CASSDLAGGVPDTQYF | TGTGCCAGCAGTGACCTAGCGGGAGGAGTACCAGATACGCAGTATTTT
TRBJ2-7 | - | - | TRBV30 | CACPFRDKAYEQYF | TGTGCCTGCCCATTCCGGGACAAAGCCTACGAGCAGTACTTC